The 18 T cell receptor beta chains given below trace back to one sample, sequenced in a study of blood T cell repertoires in COVID-19. TCRdb keeps only in-frame clones here, not all; method: immunoSEQ multiplex PCR. The sample has 200,000 to 300,000 clones, over 75% seen once; the top ten hold around 7.8%. Material: peripheral blood. These receptors originate from a human donor in a cohort sampled during active COVID-19.

As regards this clone: At the DNA level, this CDR3 is encoded by other sequences in the same sample as well. The rearrangement uses TRBV3-1 (or the pseudogene TRBV3-2) and TRBJ2-5; 7 bases are a match to TRBD2. Germline V CDR1 and CDR2: LGHDT, YNNKEL (reference sequence). The CDR3 totals 12 residues. Trimming took 3 bases from V and 5 from J; bases not matched to a gene: 0. Here the CDR3 reads CASSQRGETQYF. CDR3 nucleotides: TGTGCCAGCAGCCAGCGGGGGGAGACCCAGTACTTC.

This chain links TRBV28 with TRBJ1-3; D possibly corresponds to TRBD1 (6 bases). The CDR3 totals 17 residues. Trimming left V 4 bases short and J 3 bases short, with 19 bases between. Germline-derived CDR1 and CDR2 are MDHEN and SYDVKM. The CDR3 DNA reads TGTGCCAGCAGTTCTGTTCGGTGGGGACAAGGTGGAAACACCATATATTTT. Amino acids: CASSSVRWGQGGNTIYF.

The V gene is TRBV4-2, the J gene TRBJ2-2; 12 bases map to TRBD2. The CDR3 has 21 amino acids. Germline-derived CDR1 and CDR2 are LGHNA and YNFKEQ. V trimming: 0 bases; J trimming: 0 bases; junction bases outside the gene matches: 11. The CDR3 DNA is TGTGCCAGCAGCCAAGATAACCGGCAACTAGCGGGAGGACCGAACACCGGGGAGCTGTTTTTT. Its translation: CASSQDNRQLAGGPNTGELFF.

With respect to this clone: This sample also contains other DNA sequences that code for the same CDR3. The V and J genes are TRBV6-5 and TRBJ2-3; possible D gene TRBD2, 7 bases. CDR1 is MNHEY, CDR2 SVGAGI, per germline. V was cut by 2 bases and J by 1 base, with 10 bases left in between. The CDR3 runs 15 residues. CDR3 sequence: CASSYGGGGTDTQYF. The CDR3 coding sequence is TGTGCCAGCAGTTACGGGGGGGGCGGCACAGATACGCAGTATTTT.

The chain recombines TRBV5-5 with TRBJ2-1; unclear D gene. This CDR3 contains 15 residues. Trimming removed 0 bases at V and 5 bases at J, with 12 bases between. Germline V CDR1 and CDR2: SGHKS, YYEKEE (reference sequence). The CDR3, as DNA: TGTGCCAGCAGCTTGGCCTCCGCAGGCAACAATGAGCAGTTCTTC. Its translation is CASSLASAGNNEQFF.

V is TRBV10-3 and J is TRBJ2-3; D possibly corresponds to TRBD2 (5 bases). Germline assignment: CDR1 ENHRY and CDR2 SYGVKD. V lost 6 bases to trimming and J lost 4 bases, with 14 bases between them. This CDR3 spans 14 amino acids. The CDR3 region has the DNA TGTGCCATCAGCCCCGAGGGTCTTCCAGATACGCAGTATTTT. This codes for CAISPEGLPDTQYF.

This clone was detected once. The chain joins TRBV18 to TRBJ2-7; 7 bases fit TRBD1. This CDR3 region has 16 residues. Germline V gives CDR1 KGHSH, CDR2 LQKENI. Trimming removed 0 bases from V and 4 bases from J; junction bases left unmatched: 9. This chain's CDR3 is CASSPPLRGRSYEQYF. The CDR3 bases are TGTGCCAGCTCACCACCCCTAAGGGGGCGGTCATACGAGCAGTACTTC.

The V call is TRBV6-5, the J call TRBJ1-2; D ambiguous. Germline values: CDR1 MNHEY, CDR2 SVGAGI. Trimming removed 3 bases at V and 8 bases at J, with 7 bases between. The CDR3 has 11 residues. CDR3 sequence reads: CASSYPGGYTF. CDR3 DNA: TGTGCCAGCAGTTATCCTGGCGGCTACACCTTC.

The J gene is TRBJ1-4, the V gene TRBV18, with D hard to call. The CDR3 runs to 15 residues. V was shortened by 6 bases and J by 7 bases, with 18 bases between the two germline ends. Per germline, CDR1 KGHSH and CDR2 LQKENI. CDR3 DNA sequence: TGTGCCAGCTCGCCCCAGGAGGGTTCTGGTGAAAAACTGTTTTTT. This sequence encodes CASSPQEGSGEKLFF.

The V and J genes are TRBV4-1 and TRBJ2-1; 13 nucleotides agree with TRBD2. Unmatched junction bases numbered 5, after V lost 0 bases and J lost 9 bases. Per germline, CDR1 MGHRA and CDR2 YSYEKL. The CDR3 loop spans 16 amino acids. The CDR3 loop reads CASSQDGLAGVGEQFF. The CDR3 DNA reads as TGCGCCAGCAGCCAAGACGGACTAGCGGGAGTTGGTGAGCAGTTCTTC.

This rearrangement joins TRBV7-2 to TRBJ2-1, with D maybe TRBD2 (5 bases). CDR1 is SGHTA, CDR2 FQGNSA, per germline. The CDR3 spans 14 residues. Trimming took off 1 base at V and 3 bases at J, with 7 bases between the two ends. Here the CDR3 DNA reads TGTGCCAGCAGCTTAGGGGCGGGCTACAATGAGCAGTTCTTC. Residues: CASSLGAGYNEQFF.

This clone came up once. The chain recombines TRBV2 with TRBJ1-5, with TRBD1 as a possible D gene (6 bases). The germline V gene encodes CDR1 SNHLY and CDR2 FYNNEI. This CDR3 spans 13 amino acids. V was shortened by 8 bases and J by 1 base, with 9 bases between the two germline ends. CDR3 nucleotides: TGTGCCAGCGGAGGACAGAGCAATCAGCCCCAGCATTTT. Its translation: CASGGQSNQPQHF.

This clone was counted once. The genes are TRBV5-4 and TRBJ2-2; D perhaps matches TRBD1 (6 bases). There are 15 residues in the CDR3. V shed 2 bases and J shed 2 bases, with 10 bases lying between them. Per germline, CDR1 SGHNT and CDR2 YYREEE (reference sequence). CDR3: CASSLGQINTGELFF. The CDR3 nucleotides read TGTGCCAGCAGCTTAGGACAGATCAACACCGGGGAGCTGTTTTTT.

This chain joins TRBV5-6 and TRBJ1-5; 8 bases are shared with TRBD1. Germline V CDR1 and CDR2: SGHDT, YYEEEE. The CDR3 has 15 residues. Losses at the gene ends were 3 bases for V and 2 bases for J; bases not matched to a gene: 4. CDR3 protein: CASSSTGVGNQPQHF. In DNA, the CDR3 is TGTGCCAGCAGCTCGACAGGGGTCGGCAATCAGCCCCAGCATTTT.

J is TRBJ2-3 and V is TRBV24-1, with D perhaps matching TRBD1 (5 bases). The V end was cut by 2 bases, the J end by 7 bases, with 12 bases between. This CDR3 is built from 14 residues. From germline, CDR1 is KGHDR and CDR2 SFDVKD. CDR3 coding DNA: TGTGCCACCAGTGATTCCGCCCAGGGAAATACGCAGTATTTT. It specifies CATSDSAQGNTQYF.

This clone was detected only once. V and J are TRBV15 and TRBJ2-1; 8 nucleotides match TRBD2. Per the germline V gene, CDR1 is LNHNV and CDR2 is YYDKDF (reference sequence). CDR3 size: 17 residues. Trimming cost V 3 bases and J 4 bases; bases outside gene matches: 11. CDR3 sequence reads: CATSRTLRGGSYNEQFF. CDR3 nucleotides: TGTGCCACCAGCAGGACCCTTCGCGGGGGGTCGTACAATGAGCAGTTCTTC.

The chain uses TRBV6-1 and TRBJ2-3; D unclear. This CDR3 is 13 amino acids long. The V gene's germline CDR1 is MNHNS and CDR2 SASEGT. Trimming took 2 bases from V and 5 from J, leaving 8 bases between them. Written as DNA, the CDR3 is TGTGCCAGCAGTGAACGTTTCGGAGATACGCAGTATTTT. This translates into CASSERFGDTQYF.

This clone was seen many times. The gene calls are TRBV5-4 and TRBJ2-7; 11 nucleotides match TRBD1. After removal of 3 bases from V and 4 bases from J, the junction contained 3 bases not matched to a gene. This CDR3 is built from 14 residues. The germline V gene has CDR1 SGHNT and CDR2 YYREEE (reference sequence). CDR3 sequence (DNA): TGTGCCAGCAGCTACCGGGACAGGGGGTACGAGCAGTACTTC. This sequence encodes CASSYRDRGYEQYF.